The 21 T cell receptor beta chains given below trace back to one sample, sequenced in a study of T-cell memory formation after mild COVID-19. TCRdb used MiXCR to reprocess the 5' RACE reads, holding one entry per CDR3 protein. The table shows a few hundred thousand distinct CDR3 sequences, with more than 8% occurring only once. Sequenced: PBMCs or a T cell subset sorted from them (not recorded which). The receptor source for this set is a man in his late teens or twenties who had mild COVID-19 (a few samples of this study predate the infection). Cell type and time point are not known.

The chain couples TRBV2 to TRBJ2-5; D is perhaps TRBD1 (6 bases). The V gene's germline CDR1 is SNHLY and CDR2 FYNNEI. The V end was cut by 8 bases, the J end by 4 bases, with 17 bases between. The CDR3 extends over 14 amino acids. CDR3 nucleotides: TGTGCCAGCGGTAGGGGGTCCCGGGGAGAGACCCAGTACTTC. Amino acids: CASGRGSRGETQYF. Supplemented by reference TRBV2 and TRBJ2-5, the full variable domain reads EPEVTQTPSHQVTQMGQEVILRCVPISNHLYFYWYRQILGQKVEFLVSFYNNEISEKSEIFDDQFSVERPDGSNFTLKIRSTKLEDSAMYFCASGRGSRGETQYFGPGTRLLVL.

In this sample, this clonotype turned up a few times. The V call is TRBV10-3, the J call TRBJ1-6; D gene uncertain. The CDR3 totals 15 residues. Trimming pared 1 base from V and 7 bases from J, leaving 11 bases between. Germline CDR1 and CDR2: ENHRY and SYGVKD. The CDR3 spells CAISEFEGRNSPLHF. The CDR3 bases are TGTGCCATCAGTGAGTTTGAGGGTAGGAATTCACCCCTCCACTTT.

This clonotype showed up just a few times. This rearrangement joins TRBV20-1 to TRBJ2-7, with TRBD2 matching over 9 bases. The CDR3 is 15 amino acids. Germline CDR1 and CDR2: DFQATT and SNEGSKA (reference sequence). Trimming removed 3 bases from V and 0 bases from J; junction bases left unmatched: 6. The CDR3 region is CSARKAGGDSYEQYV. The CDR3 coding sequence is TGCAGTGCTAGGAAAGCGGGGGGCGACTCCTACGAGCAGTACGTC.

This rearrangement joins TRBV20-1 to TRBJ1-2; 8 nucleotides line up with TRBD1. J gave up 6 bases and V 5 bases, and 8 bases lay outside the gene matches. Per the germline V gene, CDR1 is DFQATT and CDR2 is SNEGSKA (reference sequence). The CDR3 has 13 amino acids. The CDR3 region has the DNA TGCAGTGCTGCCCTTCAGGGGGCAAATGGCTACACCTTC. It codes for CSAALQGANGYTF.

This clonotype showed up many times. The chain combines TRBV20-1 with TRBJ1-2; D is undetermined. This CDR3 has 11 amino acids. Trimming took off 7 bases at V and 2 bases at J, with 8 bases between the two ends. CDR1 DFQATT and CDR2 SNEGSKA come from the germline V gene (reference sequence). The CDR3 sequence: CSGGRNYGYTF. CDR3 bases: TGCAGTGGAGGACGGAACTATGGCTACACCTTC.

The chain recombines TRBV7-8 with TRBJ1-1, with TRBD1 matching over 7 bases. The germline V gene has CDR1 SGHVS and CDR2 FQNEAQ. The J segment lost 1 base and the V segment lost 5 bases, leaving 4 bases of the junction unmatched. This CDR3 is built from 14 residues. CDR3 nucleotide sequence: TGTGCCAGCAGCCAGGGACAGCAGAACACTGAAGCTTTCTTT. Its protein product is CASSQGQQNTEAFF. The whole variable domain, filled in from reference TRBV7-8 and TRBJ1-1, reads GAGVSQSPRYKVAKRGQDVALRCDPISGHVSLFWYQQALGQGPEFLTYFQNEAQLDKSGLPSDRFFAERPEGSVSTLKIQRTQQEDSAVYLCASSQGQQNTEAFFGQGTRLTVV.

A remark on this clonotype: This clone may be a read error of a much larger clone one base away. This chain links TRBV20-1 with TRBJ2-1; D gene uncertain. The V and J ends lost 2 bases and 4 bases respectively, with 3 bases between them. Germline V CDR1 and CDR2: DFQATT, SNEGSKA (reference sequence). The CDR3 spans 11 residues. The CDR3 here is CSARQYNEQFF. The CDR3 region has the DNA TGCAGTGCTAGACAATACAATGAGCAGTTCTTC.

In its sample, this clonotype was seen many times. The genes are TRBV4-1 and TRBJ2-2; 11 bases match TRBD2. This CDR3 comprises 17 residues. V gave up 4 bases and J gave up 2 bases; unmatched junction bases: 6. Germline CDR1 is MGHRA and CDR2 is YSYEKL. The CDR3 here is CASSLLLAGVNTGELFF. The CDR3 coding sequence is TGCGCCAGCAGCCTATTACTAGCGGGGGTCAACACCGGGGAGCTGTTTTTT.

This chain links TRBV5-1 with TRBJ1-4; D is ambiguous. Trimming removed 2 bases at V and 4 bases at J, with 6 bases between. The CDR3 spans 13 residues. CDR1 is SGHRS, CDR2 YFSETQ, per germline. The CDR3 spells CASSLRSNEKLFF. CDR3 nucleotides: TGCGCCAGCAGCTTAAGGAGTAATGAAAAACTGTTTTTT.

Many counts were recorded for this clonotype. CDR3: CASSLQGQGSTDTQYF. CDR3 nucleotides: TGTGCCAGCAGCTTACAGGGACAGGGAAGCACAGATACGCAGTATTTT. The chain links TRBV7-3 to TRBJ2-3, with 9 bases lining up with TRBD1. V was clipped by 2 bases and J by 0 bases; unmatched bases: 3. The CDR3 spans 16 residues. The germline gives CDR1 SGHTA, CDR2 FQGTGA.

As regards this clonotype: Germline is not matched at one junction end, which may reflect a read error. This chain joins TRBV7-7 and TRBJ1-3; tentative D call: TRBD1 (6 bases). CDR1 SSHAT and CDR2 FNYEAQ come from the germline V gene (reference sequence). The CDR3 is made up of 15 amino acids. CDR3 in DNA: TGTGCTAGCAGCTTAGAACAGGGCTCCGGAAACACCATATATTTT. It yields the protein CASSLEQGSGNTIYF.

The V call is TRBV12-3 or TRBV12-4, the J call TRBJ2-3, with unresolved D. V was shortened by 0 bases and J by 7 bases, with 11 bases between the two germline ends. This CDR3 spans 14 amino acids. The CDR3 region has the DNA TGTGCCAGCAGTTTAGCAGGTGGCAGGAATACGCAGTATTTT. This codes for CASSLAGGRNTQYF.

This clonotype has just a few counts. The CDR3 coding sequence is TGTGCCAGCAGTCCGGGACACTCTGGATGGACCGGGGAGCTGTTTTTT. Protein sequence: CASSPGHSGWTGELFF. The chain is built from TRBV12-3 or TRBV12-4 and TRBJ2-2; the D gene is possibly TRBD1 (6 bases). The CDR3 consists of 16 residues. V gave up 5 bases and J gave up 5 bases, with 18 bases separating them.

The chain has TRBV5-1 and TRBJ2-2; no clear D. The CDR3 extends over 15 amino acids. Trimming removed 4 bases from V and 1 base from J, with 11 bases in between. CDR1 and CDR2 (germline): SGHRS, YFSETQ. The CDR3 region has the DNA TGCGCCAGCAGCACGATGGACGTGAACACCGGGGAGCTGTTTTTT. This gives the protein CASSTMDVNTGELFF.

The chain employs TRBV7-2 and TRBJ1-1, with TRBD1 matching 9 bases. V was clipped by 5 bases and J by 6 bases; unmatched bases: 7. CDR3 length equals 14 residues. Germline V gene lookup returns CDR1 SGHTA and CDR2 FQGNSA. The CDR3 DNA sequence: TGTGCCAGCAGCACGGACAGGGGATCCCCTGAAGCTTTCTTT. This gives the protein CASSTDRGSPEAFF.

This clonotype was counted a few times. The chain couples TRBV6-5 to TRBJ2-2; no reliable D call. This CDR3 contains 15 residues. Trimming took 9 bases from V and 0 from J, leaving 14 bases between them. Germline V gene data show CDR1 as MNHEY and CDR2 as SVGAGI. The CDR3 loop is CASHPRNANTGELFF. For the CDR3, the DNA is TGTGCCAGTCACCCCAGAAACGCGAACACCGGGGAGCTGTTTTTT.

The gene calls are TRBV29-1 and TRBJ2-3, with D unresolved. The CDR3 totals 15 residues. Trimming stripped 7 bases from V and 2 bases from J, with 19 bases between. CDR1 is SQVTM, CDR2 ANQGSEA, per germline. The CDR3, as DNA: TGCAGCGGACGACCGCAGCTCGAAAACACAGATACGCAGTATTTT. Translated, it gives CSGRPQLENTDTQYF.

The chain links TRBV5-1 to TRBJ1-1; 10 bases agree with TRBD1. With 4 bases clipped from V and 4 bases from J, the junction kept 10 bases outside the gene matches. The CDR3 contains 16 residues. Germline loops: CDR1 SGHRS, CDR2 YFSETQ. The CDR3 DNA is TGCGCCAGCAGCCTCCGACAGGGGGCATCGGGCACTGAAGCTTTCTTT. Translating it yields CASSLRQGASGTEAFF.

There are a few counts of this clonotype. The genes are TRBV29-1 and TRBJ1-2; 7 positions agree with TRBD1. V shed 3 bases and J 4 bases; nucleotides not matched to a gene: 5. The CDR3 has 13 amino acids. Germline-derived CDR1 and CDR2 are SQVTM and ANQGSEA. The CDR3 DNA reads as TGCAGCGTTGAGAGGGACAGAACCTATGGCTACACCTTC. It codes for CSVERDRTYGYTF.

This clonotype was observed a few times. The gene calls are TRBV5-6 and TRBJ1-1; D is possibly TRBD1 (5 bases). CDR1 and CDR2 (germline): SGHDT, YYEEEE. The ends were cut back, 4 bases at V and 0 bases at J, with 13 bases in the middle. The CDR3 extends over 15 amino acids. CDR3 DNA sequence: TGTGCCAGCAGCAGATTCCGGGACTTGAACACTGAAGCTTTCTTT. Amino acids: CASSRFRDLNTEAFF. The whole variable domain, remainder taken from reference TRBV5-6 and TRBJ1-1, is DAGVTQSPTHLIKTRGQQVTLRCSPKSGHDTVSWYQQALGQGPQFIFQYYEEEERQRGNFPDRFSGHQFPNYSSELNVNALLLGDSALYLCASSRFRDLNTEAFFGQGTRLTVV.

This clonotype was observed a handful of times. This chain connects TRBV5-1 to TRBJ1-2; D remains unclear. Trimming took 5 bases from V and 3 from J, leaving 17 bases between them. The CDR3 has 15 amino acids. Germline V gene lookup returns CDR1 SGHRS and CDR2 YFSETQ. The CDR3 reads CASSSRDGEYYGYTF. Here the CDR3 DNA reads TGCGCCAGCAGTTCACGAGACGGGGAGTACTATGGCTACACCTTC.